Here is one T cell receptor (beta chain) with its context. Researchers generated TCR beta cDNA from about 460 ng of total RNA, relying on a constant-region primer. A slightly modified ARM-PCR protocol with three nested multiplex PCR rounds produced these TCR beta libraries. Each of the first two PCR rounds ran approximately 9 cycles with TRBV1-TRBV30 forward and C-beta reverse primers. MiXCR was run by TCRdb on the multiplex PCR reads, yielding one entry per CDR3 protein. The top ten clones hold roughly a third of a sample with tens of thousands of distinct CDR3 sequences, over 60% of them seen once. Trimming at V came to 5 bases and at J to 7 bases, leaving 10 bases not matched to a gene. Looked up from germline, CDR1 is SGHNT and CDR2 is YYREEE (reference sequence). The CDR3 runs 15 residues. This sample was included in a study of tumor-infiltrating lymphocytes in primary liver carcinoma. Co-extracting RNA and DNA was done with 20-30 mg of unsorted bulk tissue as input. The authors sampled five separate regions per tumor.

This TCR was recovered from a man aged 40-49 years with primary liver carcinoma and hepatitis B virus infection. The rearrangement joins TRBV5-4 to TRBJ2-1, with TRBD1 matching over 9 bases. Sequenced sample: liver tumor tissue from sampling region 5. Specified subset: tumor region T5, tumor centre. The CDR3 DNA follows: TGTGCCAGCAGTCCTGGGACAGGGTGGGAGAATGAGCAGTTCTTC. It is translated as CASSPGTGWENEQFF.